One sample yielded the 10 T cell receptor beta chains listed below, sequenced in a study of OX40 agonist ivuxolimab in advanced cancers. Clones were sequenced by immunoSEQ multiplex PCR, and TCRdb holds only the in-frame ones, with some missing. Among fewer than 100,000 clones, about four fifths were seen once, and the ten largest hold about 0.44%. This sample comprised CD4+ or CD8+ T cells sorted from blood, obtained in a trial of the OX40 agonist ivuxolimab. The receptors stem from an adult with an advanced solid tumor such as melanoma, head and neck, liver or kidney cancer.

The genes are TRBV30 and TRBJ2-1; D ambiguous. The CDR3 is 13 residues long. CDR1 and CDR2 (germline): GTSNPN, SVGIG (reference sequence). The ends were cut back, 2 bases at V and 5 bases at J, with 10 bases in the middle. This CDR3 reads CAWSRSSNNEQFF. In nucleotides, the CDR3 is TGTGCCTGGAGTCGGTCCAGTAACAATGAGCAGTTCTTC.

The rearrangement joins TRBV5-1 to TRBJ1-2, with D possibly being TRBD1 (6 bases). CDR1 and CDR2 from the germline V gene are SGHRS and YFSETQ. The CDR3 is made up of 16 amino acids. Between the trimmed V and J ends, which lost 0 bases and 4 bases, there was a span of 16 bases. The CDR3 region is CASSLGGGGMGYGYTF. CDR3 nucleotides: TGCGCCAGCAGCTTGGGAGGCGGGGGCATGGGCTATGGCTACACCTTC.

This chain uses TRBV19 with TRBJ1-5; a weak D match, TRBD1 (5 bases). Germline lookup yields CDR1 LNHDA and CDR2 SQIVND (reference sequence). This CDR3 contains 16 residues. Trimming left V 6 bases short and J 0 bases short, with 15 bases between. CDR3 protein: CASSSGGDISNQPQHF. CDR3 nucleotides: TGTGCCAGTAGCTCAGGAGGGGATATTAGCAATCAGCCCCAGCATTTT. Looking up the rest from reference TRBV19 and TRBJ1-5 gives the full variable domain: DGGITQSPKYLFRKEGQNVTLSCEQNLNHDAMYWYRQDPGQGLRLIYYSQIVNDFQKGDIAEGYSVSREKKESFPLTVTSAQKNPTAFYLCASSSGGDISNQPQHFGDGTRLSIL.

V gene TRBV14 combines with J gene TRBJ1-1; no clear D. Germline-derived CDR1 and CDR2 are SGHDN and FVKESK. V lost 4 bases and J 3 bases, leaving 9 bases between the germline ends. This CDR3 region has 13 residues. The CDR3 DNA follows: TGTGCCAGCAGCCGGCAGTTGGACACTGAAGCTTTCTTT. It yields the protein CASSRQLDTEAFF.

The genes are TRBV7-2 and TRBJ2-7; 7 bases map to TRBD1. V lost 1 base and J lost 5; bases outside the gene matches: 5. CDR1 and CDR2 from the germline V gene are SGHTA and FQGNSA. The CDR3 sequence is 14 residues long. CDR3 bases: TGTGCCAGCAGCTTAGGGTGGCAGGGGGACGAGCAGTACTTC. Residues: CASSLGWQGDEQYF.

This clone was picked up one time. Other nucleotide sequences in the sample specify the same CDR3. The chain recombines TRBV7-2 with TRBJ1-2, with D possibly being TRBD1 (6 bases). This CDR3 has 14 amino acids. The germline V and J ends were trimmed by 1 base and 2 bases, with 8 bases remaining between them. The germline gives CDR1 SGHTA, CDR2 FQGNSA. The CDR3 is CASSLGTANYGYTF. Here the CDR3 DNA reads TGTGCCAGCAGCTTAGGGACAGCAAACTATGGCTACACCTTC.

This clone has only one observation. The gene calls are TRBV5-1 and TRBJ1-2; D perhaps matches TRBD1 (6 bases). The CDR3 is 14 amino acids. The germline CDR1 and CDR2 sequences are SGHRS and YFSETQ. The V and J ends lost 1 base and 6 bases respectively, with 13 bases between them. CDR3 DNA: TGCGCCAGCAGCTTGCAACAGGGTTTTAATGGCTACACCTTC. Protein: CASSLQQGFNGYTF. Together with reference TRBV5-1 and TRBJ1-2, the CDR3 gives the full variable domain: KAGVTQTPRYLIKTRGQQVTLSCSPISGHRSVSWYQQTPGQGLQFLFEYFSETQRNKGNFPGRFSGRQFSNSRSEMNVSTLELGDSALYLCASSLQQGFNGYTFGSGTRLTVV.

Note on this clone: The junction and the germline gene differ at one end; a read error may be behind it. The chain combines TRBV28 with TRBJ2-1; the D is unclear. The V gene's germline CDR1 is MDHEN and CDR2 SYDVKM. The CDR3 is 11 residues long. The CDR3 loop reads CASSLSAVYVF. The DNA of the CDR3 is TGTGCCAGCAGTTTATCGGCGGTCTACGTCTTC.

This sequence joins TRBV6-5 and TRBJ1-4; D gene ambiguous. This CDR3 comprises 16 residues. Trimming left V 2 bases short and J 0 bases short, with 10 bases between. CDR1 MNHEY and CDR2 SVGAGI come from the germline V gene. The CDR3, as DNA: TGTGCCAGCAGTTACGTTTTGGGGACAACTAATGAAAAACTGTTTTTT. Translation gives CASSYVLGTTNEKLFF.

The rearrangement links TRBV30 to TRBJ2-7; D gene ambiguous. Germline loops: CDR1 GTSNPN, CDR2 SVGIG (reference sequence). V lost 0 bases to trimming and J lost 2 bases, with 5 bases between them. The CDR3 is 12 amino acids. CDR3 region: CAWSVYTYEQYF. The CDR3 DNA follows: TGTGCCTGGAGTGTGTACACCTACGAGCAGTACTTC.